The TCR beta chain described here comes from a study of cytomegalovirus exposure and HLA in healthy donors. PCR used 60 Vbeta primers and 13 Jbeta primers. Data came from immunoSEQ multiplex PCR; TCRdb stores just in-frame clones and leaves some out. Of about 130,000 clones in the sample, approximately 80% were seen once. The length of the CDR3 is 17 residues. The V end lost 0 bases, the J end lost 4 bases, and 19 bases lay between the germline ends. Per germline, CDR1 SQVTM and CDR2 ANQGSEA. Study-wide points: Trimming of TCR beta V- and J-genes showed a link, identified in a later analysis, to a missense DCLRE1C variant. The only immune exposure information that was available was CMV serostatus.

About this clone: The antigen remains unidentified.

Not recorded for this donor was the CMV serostatus. The chain is built from TRBV29-1 and TRBJ2-1, with D possibly being TRBD1 (6 bases). This receptor was identified in a human donor in good health. Sample: PBMCs. The CDR3 sequence is CSVEDTPGEGAYNEQFF. DNA of the CDR3: TGCAGCGTTGAAGACACACCAGGGGAAGGGGCTTACAATGAGCAGTTCTTC.